This T cell receptor beta chain was recovered during a study of CD8 T cells in ankylosing spondylitis. Findings of the study overall: Reportedly, significant enrichment of disease-linked clones occurred in matched ankylosing spondylitis synovial fluid. A motif of fewer than ten highly homologous TCR beta variants was seen as apparently characteristic of ankylosing spondylitis blood.

The CDR3 runs 13 residues. CDR1 DFQATT and CDR2 SNEGSKA come from the germline V gene (reference sequence). V was trimmed by 6 bases and J by 1 base, leaving 10 bases between them. Libraries of TCR beta came from quantitative 5'-RACE with molecular barcodes. TCRdb reprocessed the 5' RACE reads with MiXCR, giving one entry per CDR3 protein. Among 36,000 or so distinct CDR3 sequences, about 11% were seen once, and the ten largest hold 20% to 25%. This clonotype was seen many times. Its antigen is unknown. This TCR derives from a male donor with ankylosing spondylitis. The chain carries TRBV20-1 and TRBJ2-1, with D unresolved. The specimen was synovial fluid, either unsorted or a sorted T cell fraction (not recorded which). The CDR3 here is CSADSPSYNEQFF. The DNA for the CDR3 is TGCAGTGCCGACTCGCCGTCCTACAATGAGCAGTTCTTC.